This T cell receptor (beta chain) derives from a study of shared clonotypes between healthy human individuals. This clone came up once. Other DNA sequences of this sample code for an identical CDR3. Per germline, CDR1 SGHRS and CDR2 YFSETQ. This CDR3 spans 13 amino acids. Trimming removed 4 bases from V and 4 bases from J, with 9 bases in between. Libraries were prepared by immunoSEQ multiplex PCR; TCRdb keeps only in-frame clonotypes and omits some of them. Counted here are more than 150,000 clones, over 80% occurring once; the ten biggest clones make up about 0.07%. This sequence was found in a woman aged 25 to 39 in good health. Material for sequencing was naive CD4+ T cells sorted from blood. Regarding subset: CD45RA+ positively selected. The chain has TRBV5-1 and TRBJ1-5; D is uncertain. The CDR3 sequence: CASSLVGNQPQHF. The CDR3 coding sequence is TGCGCCAGCAGCCTGGTTGGGAATCAGCCCCAGCATTTT.